This T cell receptor beta chain was sequenced for a study of blood T cell repertoires in COVID-19. Methods used by the authors: Cell counts per sample came from amplifying reference gene primers. Measured with immunoSEQ multiplex PCR; TCRdb has only the in-frame clones, and not every one. That table furnishes V, J and clone size, whereas the DNA furnished D and trimming. Of 200,000 to 300,000 clones in the sample, just under 90% were seen once. V was clipped by 3 bases and J by 7 bases, with 12 bases between them. Germline CDR1 reads KGHSH; CDR2 reads LQKENI. The CDR3 is 14 residues long. The study recruited people aged about 18 to 89 years across under 25 US areas.

Sequenced sample: PBMCs or T cells enriched from blood (not recorded which). The sequence was collected from a woman aged 25 to 39 with acute COVID-19. The chain links TRBV18 to TRBJ1-4; no reliable D call. The CDR3 protein is CASSPQQEVEKLFF. CDR3 in DNA: TGTGCCAGCTCACCCCAGCAAGAGGTTGAAAAACTGTTTTTT.